The clone carrying this T cell receptor beta chain has more than one count but fewer than ten. Its matching antigen is unknown. Sample-barcoded 5' priming and a J-beta primer mix drove a second PCR of 7 to 11 cycles. In TCRdb, the 5' RACE reads were re-called with MiXCR into one record per CDR3 protein. The sample lists 800,000 to 900,000 distinct CDR3 sequences; 55% to 65% were seen once. This sample was included in a study of blood T cells in healthy people across ages. Isolation yielded PBMCs, at least 7 million per sample, in every case. Total RNA amounts of at least 5.5 micrograms were extracted per sample. With 6 bases removed from V and 2 bases from J, the gap between germline ends came to 14 bases. Germline V CDR1 and CDR2: SGDLS, YYNGEE. This CDR3 contains 14 residues. General study results and limits: Any changes in expanded clonotypes were possibly confounded, as donor CMV status remained unknown. Estimates drawn from one million T cells were deemed to understate diversity.

The TCR was taken from a man aged 25 to 40 in good health. The chain is built from TRBV9 and TRBJ1-2, with no clear D. Sequenced sample: blood. DNA of the CDR3: TGTGCCAGCACCGCTGGGCGGGGAAACTATGGCTACACCTTC. Protein product: CASTAGRGNYGYTF. Together with reference TRBV9 and TRBJ1-2, the CDR3 gives the full variable domain: DSGVTQTPKHLITATGQRVTLRCSPRSGDLSVYWYQQSLDQGLQFLIQYYNGEERAKGNILERFSAQQFPDLHSELNLSSLELGDSALYFCASTAGRGNYGYTFGSGTRLTVV.